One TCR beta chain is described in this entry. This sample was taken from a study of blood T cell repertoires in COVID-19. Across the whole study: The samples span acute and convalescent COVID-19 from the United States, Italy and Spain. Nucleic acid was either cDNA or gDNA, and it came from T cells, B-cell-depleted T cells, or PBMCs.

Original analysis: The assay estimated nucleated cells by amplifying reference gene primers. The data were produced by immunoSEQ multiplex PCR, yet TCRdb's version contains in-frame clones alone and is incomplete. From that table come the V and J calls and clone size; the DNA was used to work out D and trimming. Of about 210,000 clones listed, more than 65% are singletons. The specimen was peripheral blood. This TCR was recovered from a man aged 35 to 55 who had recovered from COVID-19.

As DNA, the CDR3 is TGTGCCAGCTCACCAGGGGGGGAGTCCAATGAGCAGTTCTTC. It specifies CASSPGGESNEQFF. This chain connects TRBV18 to TRBJ2-1, with TRBD2 matching over 7 bases. CDR1 is KGHSH, CDR2 LQKENI, per germline. The CDR3 consists of 14 residues. V gave up 2 bases and J gave up 6 bases; unmatched junction bases: 4.